A single sample is the source of the 15 T cell receptor beta chains below, sequenced in a study of blood T cell repertoires in COVID-19. Using immunoSEQ multiplex PCR, the repertoire was profiled, and TCRdb retains in-frame clones only, with some absent. This sample has around 390,000 clones, with approximately 90% found just once. Sequencing was performed on PBMCs or T cells enriched from blood (not recorded which). These receptors all come from a woman in her forties or fifties who had recovered from COVID-19.

The J gene is TRBJ1-5, the V gene TRBV19; D perhaps matches TRBD1 (5 bases). Trimming pared 3 bases from V and 3 bases from J, leaving 15 bases between. The germline V gene encodes CDR1 LNHDA and CDR2 SQIVND (reference sequence). The CDR3 runs 16 residues. The CDR3 region is CASSMLGDFFNQPQHF. The CDR3 coding sequence is TGTGCCAGTAGTATGCTTGGGGACTTTTTCAATCAGCCCCAGCATTTT.

The chain couples TRBV28 to TRBJ1-4, with a weak D call TRBD1 (5 bases). V lost 2 bases, J lost 7 bases, and 8 bases lay in between. Germline CDR1 and CDR2: MDHEN and SYDVKM. The CDR3 contains 13 residues. The DNA for the CDR3 is TGTGCCAGCAGTTTAGCCGGGGGTGAAAAACTGTTTTTT. It specifies CASSLAGGEKLFF.

The V call is TRBV27, the J call TRBJ2-2; tentative D call: TRBD1 (5 bases). Germline CDR1 is MNHEY and CDR2 is SMNVEV (reference sequence). The CDR3 has 15 residues. V lost 5 bases and J lost 7, with 17 bases in between. CDR3 region: CASSPRVAHGGELFF. The CDR3 DNA follows: TGTGCCAGCAGTCCCAGGGTGGCCCACGGCGGGGAGCTGTTTTTT.

Points on this clone: The junction does not match germline at one end; this may be a read error. This chain uses TRBV28 with TRBJ1-1, with D tentatively TRBD1 (6 bases). Per germline, CDR1 MDHEN and CDR2 SYDVKM. CDR3 length equals 12 residues. Here the CDR3 reads CASRLDPGELLF. As DNA, the CDR3 is TGTGCCAGCAGGCTAGATCCAGGGGAACTGCTCTTT.

J is TRBJ2-7 and V is TRBV19; 8 bases match TRBD1. The length of the CDR3 is 15 residues. V was clipped by 2 bases and J by 1 base; unmatched bases: 4. CDR1 LNHDA and CDR2 SQIVND come from the germline V gene (reference sequence). CDR3 region: CASSITTGGSYEQYF. Here the CDR3 DNA reads TGTGCCAGTAGTATAACAACAGGGGGGTCCTACGAGCAGTACTTC.

The chain recombines TRBV16 with TRBJ1-2; D may be TRBD1 (5 bases). The CDR3 has 18 residues. V dropped 0 bases and J dropped 0 bases, with 17 bases sitting between them. Germline CDR1 KGHSY, CDR2 FQNENV. CDR3 nucleotide sequence: TGTGCCAGCAGCCAATCCGGGAGGGACCCCCTAGCTAACTATGGCTACACCTTC. Residues: CASSQSGRDPLANYGYTF.

The rearrangement links TRBV27 to TRBJ2-7; tentative D call: TRBD1 (5 bases). The ends were cut back, 0 bases at V and 1 base at J, with 10 bases in the middle. Germline V gene lookup returns CDR1 MNHEY and CDR2 SMNVEV (reference sequence). The CDR3 consists of 15 residues. CDR3 amino acids: CASSLSRGPSYEQYF. In DNA, the CDR3 is TGTGCCAGCAGTTTATCAAGGGGTCCTTCCTACGAGCAGTACTTC.

This chain joins TRBV28 and TRBJ1-5; D remains ambiguous. CDR3 length: 13 amino acids. Germline loops: CDR1 MDHEN, CDR2 SYDVKM. Trimming removed 10 bases at V and 3 bases at J, with 13 bases between. The CDR3 reads CATSGGNNQPQHF. The CDR3 DNA reads TGTGCCACCTCGGGAGGGAACAATCAGCCCCAGCATTTT.

J is TRBJ1-2 and V is TRBV27; possibly TRBD1 for D (6 bases). V lost 6 bases to trimming and J lost 4 bases, with 12 bases between them. CDR3 length: 13 amino acids. Germline CDR1 and CDR2: MNHEY and SMNVEV (reference sequence). The CDR3 reads CASSVQGIYGYTF. The CDR3 DNA sequence: TGTGCCAGCAGCGTACAGGGAATCTATGGCTACACCTTC.

The rearrangement uses TRBV19 and TRBJ2-7; 10 nucleotides match TRBD1. Germline V gives CDR1 LNHDA, CDR2 SQIVND (reference sequence). Unmatched junction bases numbered 9, after V lost 4 bases and J lost 6 bases. The CDR3 loop spans 15 amino acids. DNA for the CDR3: TGTGCCAGTAGTAAACCGGGACAGGGGCGACGCGAGCAGTACTTC. It specifies CASSKPGQGRREQYF. Filled out from reference TRBV19 and TRBJ2-7, the complete variable domain reads DGGITQSPKYLFRKEGQNVTLSCEQNLNHDAMYWYRQDPGQGLRLIYYSQIVNDFQKGDIAEGYSVSREKKESFPLTVTSAQKNPTAFYLCASSKPGQGRREQYFGPGTRLTVT.

This clone was observed a few times. The chain couples TRBV6-5 to TRBJ1-2, with 7 bases lining up with TRBD1. V was clipped by 3 bases and J by 4 bases; unmatched bases: 11. The CDR3 is 16 amino acids. Germline assignment: CDR1 MNHEY and CDR2 SVGAGI. CDR3 coding DNA: TGTGCCAGCAGTTATTCGGCCGGGACAGCAATCTATGGCTACACCTTC. Protein: CASSYSAGTAIYGYTF.

The chain recombines TRBV13 with TRBJ1-5; TRBD1 agrees at 9 bases. In germline, CDR1 is PRHDT, CDR2 FYEKMQ (reference sequence). The J segment lost 6 bases and the V segment lost 5 bases, leaving 5 bases of the junction unmatched. This CDR3 region has 14 residues. The DNA of the CDR3 is TGTGCCAGCAGCCGGACAGGGGCCGGTCAGCCCCAGCATTTT. Translating gives CASSRTGAGQPQHF.

The chain carries TRBV5-1 and TRBJ2-2; TRBD2 might be the D (6 bases). V lost 3 bases to trimming and J lost 1 base, with 10 bases between them. CDR3 size: 15 residues. In germline, CDR1 is SGHRS, CDR2 YFSETQ. The CDR3 loop reads CASSSPGGNTGELFF. CDR3 coding DNA: TGCGCCAGCAGCTCTCCCGGGGGGAACACCGGGGAGCTGTTTTTT.

In nucleotides, the CDR3 is TGCGCCAGCAGCGGTAGGGACAGCTTGTCTGGAAACACCATATATTTT. This sequence encodes CASSGRDSLSGNTIYF. V gene TRBV5-1 combines with J gene TRBJ1-3; TRBD1 aligns across 7 bases. CDR3 size: 16 residues. Germline V gene data show CDR1 as SGHRS and CDR2 as YFSETQ. With 4 bases clipped from V and 1 base from J, the junction kept 8 bases outside the gene matches. Full variable domain (remainder filled in from reference TRBV5-1 and TRBJ1-3): KAGVTQTPRYLIKTRGQQVTLSCSPISGHRSVSWYQQTPGQGLQFLFEYFSETQRNKGNFPGRFSGRQFSNSRSEMNVSTLELGDSALYLCASSGRDSLSGNTIYFGEGSWLTVV.

The rearrangement joins TRBV12-3 or TRBV12-4 to TRBJ1-3; 7 nucleotides line up with TRBD1. J lost 6 bases, V lost 4 bases, and 3 bases had no gene match. CDR3 length equals 13 residues. The CDR3 DNA sequence: TGTGCCAGCAGTTCGGACAGGCCAAACACCATATATTTT. It yields the protein CASSSDRPNTIYF.